One and the same sample provided the 23 T cell receptor beta chains below, sequenced in a study of identical twins. Each CDR3 protein is one row after TCRdb ran MiXCR on the 5' RACE reads. In the table there are 1,800,000 or so distinct CDR3 sequences, less than 40% of which are singletons. The source material was cord blood. These receptors were obtained from a newborn girl in good health.

This chain joins TRBV20-1 and TRBJ2-7; TRBD2 matches 8 bases. The CDR3 is made up of 12 amino acids. The J segment lost 1 base and the V segment lost 8 bases, leaving 4 bases of the junction unmatched. CDR1 and CDR2 from the germline V gene are DFQATT and SNEGSKA (reference sequence). The CDR3 sequence: CSQRGFSYEQYF. CDR3 in DNA: TGCAGTCAGCGGGGGTTTTCCTACGAGCAGTACTTC.

The table lists this clonotype with a few counts. The gene calls are TRBV5-1 and TRBJ2-1; D remains ambiguous. Trimming cost V 1 base and J 4 bases, with 15 bases left between them. The CDR3 consists of 16 residues. The germline gives CDR1 SGHRS, CDR2 YFSETQ. The CDR3 region is CASSLRFLTEYNEQFF. In DNA, the CDR3 is TGCGCCAGCAGCTTGCGGTTTCTGACTGAATACAATGAGCAGTTCTTC.

This clonotype was counted between two and nine times. The chain combines TRBV20-1 with TRBJ2-1; maybe TRBD2 (6 bases). V dropped 0 bases and J dropped 3 bases, with 12 bases sitting between them. The CDR3 is 15 residues long. Germline V gene sequence: CDR1 DFQATT, CDR2 SNEGSKA (reference sequence). The CDR3 bases are TGCAGTGCTAGAGACCGTCCGACTAGCTACAATGAGCAGTTCTTC. Translation: CSARDRPTSYNEQFF.

CDR3 DNA: TGTGCCAGCAGCGTATCCCCGGACAGCTCCTACGAGCAGTACTTC. This encodes CASSVSPDSSYEQYF. The J gene is TRBJ2-7, the V gene TRBV9; a possible D gene is TRBD1 (6 bases). Trimming removed 1 base from V and 0 bases from J, with 11 bases in between. The germline V gene has CDR1 SGDLS and CDR2 YYNGEE. The CDR3 spans 15 residues.

The chain is built from TRBV5-1 and TRBJ2-1, with D unclear. The CDR3 is 15 amino acids. The germline V gene has CDR1 SGHRS and CDR2 YFSETQ. Trimming left V 0 bases short and J 4 bases short, with 11 bases between. The CDR3 coding sequence is TGCGCCAGCAGCTTGGCTGTGGCTTCTTACAATGAGCAGTTCTTC. Its protein is CASSLAVASYNEQFF.

The chain links TRBV20-1 to TRBJ1-2; D may be TRBD1 (5 bases). Germline V gene data show CDR1 as DFQATT and CDR2 as SNEGSKA (reference sequence). Trimming pared 1 base from V and 3 bases from J, leaving 9 bases between. The CDR3 totals 13 residues. The CDR3 sequence: CSARVQGDYGYTF. CDR3 coding DNA: TGCAGTGCTAGAGTGCAGGGAGACTATGGCTACACCTTC.

The chain couples TRBV20-1 to TRBJ2-3; TRBD2 aligns across 7 bases. Germline values: CDR1 DFQATT, CDR2 SNEGSKA (reference sequence). The junction had 8 bases not matched to a gene; V was cut back by 1 base and J by 4 bases. This CDR3 comprises 15 residues. The CDR3 DNA is TGCAGTGCTAGAGCAGGCGGGAGACTGGCAGATACGCAGTATTTT. Protein: CSARAGGRLADTQYF.

V and J are TRBV6-6 and TRBJ2-1; D call uncertain. The CDR3 has 12 residues. Germline CDR1 is MNHNY and CDR2 is SVGAGI (reference sequence). V lost 7 bases and J lost 4, with 8 bases in between. The chain's CDR3 is CASTPNYNEQFF. CDR3 in DNA: TGTGCCAGCACCCCTAATTACAATGAGCAGTTCTTC.

J is TRBJ1-2 and V is TRBV7-9; tentative D call: TRBD1 (6 bases). CDR3 length equals 12 residues. Trimming left V 7 bases short and J 6 bases short, with 12 bases between. The germline CDR1 and CDR2 sequences are SEHNR and FQNEAQ (reference sequence). The CDR3 reads CASNSRQDGYTF. The CDR3, as DNA: TGTGCCAGCAACTCCCGACAGGATGGCTACACCTTC.

In its sample, this clonotype was seen a few times. This chain connects TRBV20-1 to TRBJ2-7; D unresolved. The germline V and J ends were trimmed by 1 base and 3 bases, with 13 bases remaining between them. This CDR3 is built from 14 residues. Germline-derived CDR1 and CDR2 are DFQATT and SNEGSKA (reference sequence). DNA for the CDR3: TGCAGTGCTAGAGGTCCGACAAACTTCTACGAGCAGTACTTC. As protein: CSARGPTNFYEQYF.

This clonotype turned up a few times. The chain carries TRBV28 and TRBJ1-1; D is possibly TRBD1 (5 bases). The CDR3 totals 14 residues. With 6 bases removed from V and 4 bases from J, the gap between germline ends came to 15 bases. Germline CDR1 and CDR2: MDHEN and SYDVKM. This chain's CDR3 is CASSPGTSGTEAFF. The CDR3 DNA sequence: TGTGCCAGCAGCCCCGGGACGTCCGGCACTGAAGCTTTCTTT.

This chain joins TRBV11-2 and TRBJ1-4, with D unresolved. Trimming took 0 bases from V and 3 from J, leaving 8 bases between them. Looked up from germline, CDR1 is SGHAT and CDR2 is FQNNGV. The CDR3 consists of 15 residues. The CDR3 DNA reads TGTGCCAGCAGCTTAGAGAGCAGAGCTAATGAAAAACTGTTTTTT. Encoded protein: CASSLESRANEKLFF.

The chain couples TRBV5-1 to TRBJ1-1, with 8 bases fitting TRBD1. From germline, CDR1 is SGHRS and CDR2 YFSETQ. With V trimmed by 0 bases and J by 5 bases, 6 bases remained unmatched. There are 15 residues in the CDR3. The DNA for the CDR3 is TGCGCCAGCAGCTTGGGACAGGGGAGGTGGACTGAAGCTTTCTTT. This gives the protein CASSLGQGRWTEAFF.

This rearrangement joins TRBV4-1 to TRBJ2-1, with unresolved D. The germline V gene has CDR1 MGHRA and CDR2 YSYEKL. Trimming shortened V by 1 base and J by 2 bases, and 9 bases separated the two germline ends. CDR3 length equals 15 residues. CDR3 sequence: CASSQGKLTYNEQFF. The CDR3 DNA follows: TGCGCCAGCAGCCAAGGAAAGCTAACCTACAATGAGCAGTTCTTC.

This clonotype appeared a single time. Since a much larger clone is just one base distant, this may be a read error. The rearrangement joins TRBV2 to TRBJ2-1; D not certain. V lost 7 bases and J 6 bases, leaving 7 bases between the germline ends. The CDR3 sequence is 11 residues long. Looked up from germline, CDR1 is SNHLY and CDR2 is FYNNEI. CDR3 protein: CASNKGNEQFF. The CDR3 coding sequence is TGTGCCAGCAATAAGGGCAATGAGCAGTTCTTC.

This chain uses TRBV10-3 with TRBJ2-3; TRBD2 agrees at 12 bases. V trimming: 6 bases; J trimming: 3 bases; junction bases outside the gene matches: 7. Germline-derived CDR1 and CDR2 are ENHRY and SYGVKD. The CDR3 length is 16 residues. The CDR3 is CAIRASGGAGTDTQYF. DNA for the CDR3: TGTGCCATCAGGGCTAGCGGGGGGGCCGGAACAGATACGCAGTATTTT.

J is TRBJ2-3 and V is TRBV20-1; 8 bases align to TRBD2. The CDR3 sequence is 14 residues long. With V trimmed by 3 bases and J by 4 bases, 6 bases remained unmatched. Looked up from germline, CDR1 is DFQATT and CDR2 is SNEGSKA (reference sequence). The CDR3 DNA reads TGCAGTGCTAGTCAAGCGGGAGTCCCAGATACGCAGTATTTT. It is translated as CSASQAGVPDTQYF.

Only a few counts were recorded for this clonotype. The chain combines TRBV14 with TRBJ2-1; 8 nucleotides match TRBD2. Germline trimming cut 4 bases from V and 6 bases from J; bases unmatched to any gene: 8. Germline CDR1 and CDR2: SGHDN and FVKESK. This CDR3 region has 15 residues. The CDR3 spells CASSRPGLVFNEQFF. CDR3 in DNA: TGTGCCAGCAGCCGGCCGGGACTAGTGTTCAATGAGCAGTTCTTC.

The chain couples TRBV3-1 to TRBJ1-2, with D possibly being TRBD1 (5 bases). CDR3 length: 14 amino acids. Trimming pared 8 bases from V and 2 bases from J, leaving 15 bases between. Germline V gives CDR1 LGHDT, CDR2 YNNKEL (reference sequence). CDR3 DNA sequence: TGTGCCAGCGGACCCCGGGGACTGAACTATGGCTACACCTTC. Residues: CASGPRGLNYGYTF.

This chain connects TRBV4-1 to TRBJ2-1, with D tentatively TRBD2 (6 bases). The CDR3 extends over 18 amino acids. CDR1 and CDR2 from the germline V gene are MGHRA and YSYEKL. V was pared by 1 base and J by 7 bases, with 23 bases between. As DNA, the CDR3 is TGCGCCAGCAGCCAAGTCCTGACACTAGCAGTCCGACGGAATGAGCAGTTCTTC. Protein: CASSQVLTLAVRRNEQFF.

With regard to this clonotype: One end of the junction does not line up with germline, which may come from a read error. V and J are TRBV7-2 and TRBJ2-7, with a weak D call TRBD2 (6 bases). This CDR3 region has 17 residues. Germline values: CDR1 SGHTA, CDR2 FQGNSA. Here the CDR3 DNA reads TGTGCTAGCAGCTTAGTCTTCAGGGCGGGATCCAACAATGAGCAGTACTTC. Its protein is CASSLVFRAGSNNEQYF.

This clonotype was detected only a few times. The gene calls are TRBV10-3 and TRBJ2-3; 9 bases fit TRBD2. Germline CDR1 reads ENHRY; CDR2 reads SYGVKD. The CDR3 sequence is 14 residues long. After removal of 4 bases from V and 4 bases from J, the junction contained 3 bases not matched to a gene. CDR3 bases: TGTGCCATCAGTGGGACTAGCGTCCCAGATACGCAGTATTTT. It codes for CAISGTSVPDTQYF.

This chain uses TRBV5-1 with TRBJ2-7; possibly TRBD1 for D (5 bases). This CDR3 comprises 16 residues. V lost 4 bases, J lost 7 bases, and 24 bases lay in between. Germline CDR1 SGHRS, CDR2 YFSETQ. The CDR3 sequence is CASSIRTRTPYNEQYF. Written as DNA, the CDR3 is TGCGCCAGCAGCATCAGGACAAGAACCCCGTACAATGAGCAGTACTTC.